This entry lists 18 T cell receptor beta chains sequenced from one sample in a study of T cell changes during pregnancy in multiple sclerosis. The repertoire was sequenced with immunoSEQ multiplex PCR; TCRdb's copy has only in-frame clones and lacks some. This table holds 30,000 to 45,000 clones, roughly 94% found once. The sequencing here drew on CD4+ T cells from peripheral blood mononuclear cells, taken after pregnancy. Receptor source: a female donor with multiple sclerosis, enrolled in a pregnancy study.

This clone appeared a few times. The chain has TRBV12-5 and TRBJ2-3, with 13 positions matching TRBD2. Germline lookup yields CDR1 LGHNT and CDR2 FRNRAP. Unmatched junction bases numbered 1, after V lost 0 bases and J lost 4 bases. CDR3 length: 16 residues. The CDR3 reads CASGLVLAGGADTQYF. In DNA, the CDR3 is TGTGCTAGTGGTTTGGTACTAGCGGGGGGGGCAGATACGCAGTATTTT.

The sample holds a few counts of this clone. The V call is TRBV9, the J call TRBJ2-3; 8 nucleotides line up with TRBD2. The germline V gene has CDR1 SGDLS and CDR2 YYNGEE. The CDR3 length is 15 residues. J lost 3 bases, V lost 3 bases, and 6 bases had no gene match. The CDR3 nucleotides are TGTGCCAGCAGCGGTCGGGGGGGCTCAACAGATACGCAGTATTTT. Amino acid sequence: CASSGRGGSTDTQYF.

The CDR3 sequence is CASSGLRAEAFF. CDR3 nucleotide sequence: TGTGCCAGCAGCGGACTTCGGGCTGAAGCTTTCTTT. This chain uses TRBV7-9 with TRBJ1-1, with D uncertain. This CDR3 has 12 amino acids. Trimming removed 5 bases from V and 6 bases from J, with 10 bases in between. Germline assignment: CDR1 SEHNR and CDR2 FQNEAQ (reference sequence).

This clone came up once. V and J are TRBV4-1 and TRBJ1-3; D perhaps matches TRBD1 (6 bases). Trimming left V 1 base short and J 0 bases short, with 13 bases between. This CDR3 contains 17 residues. Germline assignment: CDR1 MGHRA and CDR2 YSYEKL. CDR3 bases: TGCGCCAGCAGCCAAGGGCGAACAGGGCCCTCTGGAAACACCATATATTTT. Protein: CASSQGRTGPSGNTIYF.

This rearrangement joins TRBV7-9 to TRBJ2-7, with D possibly being TRBD2 (5 bases). Trimming took off 0 bases at V and 5 bases at J, with 14 bases between the two ends. The CDR3 runs 15 residues. Germline CDR1 is SEHNR and CDR2 is FQNEAQ (reference sequence). The chain's CDR3 is CASSLAGRGSDEQYF. The CDR3 DNA reads as TGTGCCAGCAGCTTAGCGGGGAGAGGAAGCGACGAGCAGTACTTC. Looking up the rest from reference TRBV7-9 and TRBJ2-7 gives the full variable domain: DTGVSQNPRHKITKRGQNVTFRCDPISEHNRLYWYRQTLGQGPEFLTYFQNEAQLEKSRLLSDRFSAERPKGSFSTLEIQRTEQGDSAMYLCASSLAGRGSDEQYFGPGTRLTVT.

The genes are TRBV18 and TRBJ2-4; maybe TRBD1 (6 bases). Germline V gene data show CDR1 as KGHSH and CDR2 as LQKENI. The CDR3 is 13 amino acids. Trimming shortened V by 6 bases and J by 5 bases, and 11 bases separated the two germline ends. The CDR3 sequence is CASSPDRQNIQYF. The CDR3 DNA sequence: TGTGCCAGCTCGCCCGACAGGCAAAACATTCAGTACTTC.

The V gene is TRBV7-8, the J gene TRBJ2-7; D may be TRBD2 (5 bases). This CDR3 spans 13 amino acids. Germline CDR1 reads SGHVS; CDR2 reads FQNEAQ. V was pared by 1 base and J by 5 bases, with 9 bases between. CDR3 amino acids: CASSLDGLNEQYF. DNA of the CDR3: TGTGCCAGCAGCTTAGATGGACTGAACGAGCAGTACTTC.

The chain joins TRBV30 to TRBJ1-1; 7 positions agree with TRBD1. Germline V gene sequence: CDR1 GTSNPN, CDR2 SVGIG (reference sequence). The CDR3 totals 12 residues. Losses at the gene ends were 2 bases for V and 8 bases for J; bases not matched to a gene: 5. CDR3 in amino acids: CAWSRQGREAFF. The CDR3 DNA sequence: TGTGCCTGGAGTCGACAGGGTCGAGAAGCTTTCTTT.

This chain's CDR3 is CASKSAGTGDFYEQYF. The CDR3, as DNA: TGTGCCAGTAAATCAGCCGGGACAGGGGACTTCTACGAGCAGTACTTC. This chain connects TRBV19 to TRBJ2-7; TRBD1 matches at 10 bases. This CDR3 is built from 16 residues. Germline assignment: CDR1 LNHDA and CDR2 SQIVND (reference sequence). V shed 7 bases, J shed 3 bases, and the junction held 12 bases outside the gene matches.

This chain joins TRBV7-8 and TRBJ2-7; 12 bases align to TRBD2. Trimming at V came to 7 bases and at J to 7 bases, leaving 5 bases not matched to a gene. The CDR3 sequence is 13 residues long. The germline V gene encodes CDR1 SGHVS and CDR2 FQNEAQ. As DNA, the CDR3 is TGTGCCAGCAACCTAGCGGGAGGGGGAGAGCAGTACTTC. Its translation is CASNLAGGGEQYF.

The chain links TRBV14 to TRBJ2-7, with 9 bases that match TRBD2. Trimming removed 3 bases from V and 2 bases from J; junction bases left unmatched: 11. The CDR3 consists of 17 residues. Germline V CDR1 and CDR2: SGHDN, FVKESK. The CDR3 loop reads CASSHRDSGGSPYEQYF. CDR3 sequence (DNA): TGTGCCAGCAGCCACCGGGATAGCGGGGGTTCGCCCTACGAGCAGTACTTC.

J is TRBJ2-3 and V is TRBV28, with 8 nucleotides matching TRBD1. CDR3 size: 15 residues. Per the germline V gene, CDR1 is MDHEN and CDR2 is SYDVKM. The trim removed 5 bases at V and 1 base at J, leaving 5 bases unmatched. The CDR3 region is CASSAAGQGTDTQYF. Here the CDR3 DNA reads TGTGCCAGCAGTGCCGCGGGACAGGGCACAGATACGCAGTATTTT. Complete variable domain (other parts from reference TRBV28 and TRBJ2-3): DVKVTQSSRYLVKRTGEKVFLECVQDMDHENMFWYRQDPGLGLRLIYFSYDVKMKEKGDIPEGYSVSREKKERFSLILESASTNQTSMYLCASSAAGQGTDTQYFGPGTRLTVL.

The chain joins TRBV4-3 to TRBJ2-7; 10 nucleotides align to TRBD2. The CDR3 is 15 residues long. Germline V gives CDR1 LGHNA, CDR2 YSLEER. With V trimmed by 6 bases and J by 4 bases, 9 bases remained unmatched. The CDR3 coding sequence is TGCGCCAGCAGTCCTCGTAGCGGGGGGCCTTACGAGCAGTACTTC. Its translation: CASSPRSGGPYEQYF.

This clone occurred once. The sample holds other DNA sequences that translate to the same CDR3. This sequence joins TRBV6-5 and TRBJ2-5; maybe TRBD1 (7 bases). CDR3 size: 15 residues. In germline, CDR1 is MNHEY, CDR2 SVGAGI. Trimming took off 2 bases at V and 3 bases at J, with 13 bases between the two ends. Here the CDR3 reads CASSYGGRGEETQYF. The CDR3 DNA reads TGTGCCAGCAGTTACGGGGGCAGGGGGGAAGAGACCCAGTACTTC.

The rearrangement joins TRBV7-2 to TRBJ1-6; 9 positions agree with TRBD1. Germline values: CDR1 SGHTA, CDR2 FQGNSA. V lost 2 bases, J lost 10 bases, and 6 bases stayed unmatched. The CDR3 extends over 15 amino acids. This CDR3 is CASSLYRGRKSPLHF. The CDR3 bases are TGTGCCAGCAGCTTATACAGGGGGCGTAAATCACCCCTCCACTTT.

The chain combines TRBV5-1 with TRBJ1-1, with 7 bases identical to TRBD1. J lost 4 bases, V lost 0 bases, and 3 bases had no gene match. The CDR3 runs to 14 residues. Germline V gene sequence: CDR1 SGHRS, CDR2 YFSETQ. The CDR3 DNA is TGCGCCAGCAGCTTGGGACAGGGACCCACTGAAGCTTTCTTT. Protein: CASSLGQGPTEAFF.

The rearrangement links TRBV7-2 to TRBJ2-4; no reliable D call. V was trimmed by 4 bases and J by 5 bases, leaving 15 bases between them. This CDR3 has 15 residues. Germline lookup yields CDR1 SGHTA and CDR2 FQGNSA. Written as DNA, the CDR3 is TGTGCCAGCAGCTCCCGACACGAAGGCCAAAACATTCAGTACTTC. This gives the protein CASSSRHEGQNIQYF.

The chain recombines TRBV6-1 with TRBJ2-5, with 9 bases fitting TRBD1. This CDR3 is 14 amino acids long. The V segment lost 7 bases and the J segment 4 bases; nucleotides outside the gene matches: 7. Per germline, CDR1 MNHNS and CDR2 SASEGT. The CDR3 loop is CASIWTGEGETQYF. The CDR3 bases are TGTGCCAGCATTTGGACAGGGGAGGGAGAGACCCAGTACTTC.